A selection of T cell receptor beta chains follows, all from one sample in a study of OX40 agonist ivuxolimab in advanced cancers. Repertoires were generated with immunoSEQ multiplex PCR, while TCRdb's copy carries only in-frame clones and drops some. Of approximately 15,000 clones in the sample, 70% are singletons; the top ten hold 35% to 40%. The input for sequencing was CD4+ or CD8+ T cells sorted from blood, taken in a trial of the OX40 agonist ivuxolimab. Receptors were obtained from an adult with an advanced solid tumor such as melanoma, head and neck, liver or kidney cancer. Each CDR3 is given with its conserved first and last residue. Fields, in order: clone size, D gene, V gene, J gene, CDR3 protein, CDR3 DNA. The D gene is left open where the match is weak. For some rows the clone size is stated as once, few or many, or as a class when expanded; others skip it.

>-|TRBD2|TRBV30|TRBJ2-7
CASLAGTSYEQYF
TGTGCCTCACTAGCGGGGACCTCCTACGAGCAGTACTTC
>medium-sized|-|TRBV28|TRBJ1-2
CASSSPRAYYGYTF
TGTGCCAGCAGTTCCCCCAGGGCGTACTATGGCTACACCTTC
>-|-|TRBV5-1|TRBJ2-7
CASSLVSHEQYF
TGCGCCAGCAGCTTGGTCAGCCACGAGCAGTACTTC
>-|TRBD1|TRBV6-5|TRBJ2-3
CATGTGHTDTQYF
TGTGCCACCGGGACAGGACACACAGATACGCAGTATTTT
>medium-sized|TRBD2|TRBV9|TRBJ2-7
CASSVGTSGYEQYF
TGTGCCAGCAGCGTAGGGACTAGCGGATACGAGCAGTACTTC
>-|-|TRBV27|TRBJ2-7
CASSFGGIRVYEQYF
TGTGCCAGCAGCTTTGGGGGGATCAGAGTCTACGAGCAGTACTTC
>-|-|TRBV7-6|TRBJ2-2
CASSPAGRGELFF
TGTGCCAGCAGCCCGGCCGGCCGCGGGGAGCTGTTTTTT
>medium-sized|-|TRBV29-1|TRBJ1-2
CSVELLYGYTF
TGCAGCGTTGAATTGCTTTATGGCTACACCTTC
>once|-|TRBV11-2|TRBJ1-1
CASSITGPNTEAFF
TGTGCCAGCAGCATAACAGGGCCGAACACTGAAGCTTTCTTT
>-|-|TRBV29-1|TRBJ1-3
CSVRPEGNTIYF
TGCAGCGTGAGACCTGAGGGAAACACCATATATTTT